The clone carrying this TCR beta chain was counted many times. Its matching antigen is unknown. The entry originates in a study of HIV-infected patients and healthy controls. Alpha and beta constant-region primers primed reverse transcription of approximately 500 ng RNA. Each of the alpha and beta chains got its own library through chain-specific third strand synthesis with indices. The cDNA received a 5' RACE adapter containing a random hexamer plus an SP2 sequencing primer site. After a brief PCR adding P5, P7 and a second index, 23 amplification cycles followed. TCRdb reanalysed the 5' RACE reads using MiXCR and keeps one entry per CDR3 protein. The data hold 6,000 to 8,500 distinct CDR3 sequences, with around 8% observed a single time. Study-level points and caveats: During therapy, HIV-associated CDR3s fell significantly in frequency, while CMV-associated CDR3s did not change significantly. Untreated HIV+ repertoires had roughly threefold fewer distinct CDR3s and lower Shannon diversity than healthy controls.

V was trimmed by 2 bases and J by 12 bases, leaving 15 bases between them. This CDR3 is built from 13 residues. Germline values: CDR1 LGHNA, CDR2 YNFKEQ. All unsorted peripheral T cells were captured because whole blood was used without fractionation. This specimen consisted of blood, obtained before antiretroviral therapy. The receptor was derived from an adult with HIV infection. The chain links TRBV4-2 to TRBJ2-3; D is possibly TRBD1 or TRBD2 (6 bases each). The CDR3 bases are TGTGCCAGCAGCCAAATAAGGGGGAGGACACAGTATTTT. It yields the protein CASSQIRGRTQYF.